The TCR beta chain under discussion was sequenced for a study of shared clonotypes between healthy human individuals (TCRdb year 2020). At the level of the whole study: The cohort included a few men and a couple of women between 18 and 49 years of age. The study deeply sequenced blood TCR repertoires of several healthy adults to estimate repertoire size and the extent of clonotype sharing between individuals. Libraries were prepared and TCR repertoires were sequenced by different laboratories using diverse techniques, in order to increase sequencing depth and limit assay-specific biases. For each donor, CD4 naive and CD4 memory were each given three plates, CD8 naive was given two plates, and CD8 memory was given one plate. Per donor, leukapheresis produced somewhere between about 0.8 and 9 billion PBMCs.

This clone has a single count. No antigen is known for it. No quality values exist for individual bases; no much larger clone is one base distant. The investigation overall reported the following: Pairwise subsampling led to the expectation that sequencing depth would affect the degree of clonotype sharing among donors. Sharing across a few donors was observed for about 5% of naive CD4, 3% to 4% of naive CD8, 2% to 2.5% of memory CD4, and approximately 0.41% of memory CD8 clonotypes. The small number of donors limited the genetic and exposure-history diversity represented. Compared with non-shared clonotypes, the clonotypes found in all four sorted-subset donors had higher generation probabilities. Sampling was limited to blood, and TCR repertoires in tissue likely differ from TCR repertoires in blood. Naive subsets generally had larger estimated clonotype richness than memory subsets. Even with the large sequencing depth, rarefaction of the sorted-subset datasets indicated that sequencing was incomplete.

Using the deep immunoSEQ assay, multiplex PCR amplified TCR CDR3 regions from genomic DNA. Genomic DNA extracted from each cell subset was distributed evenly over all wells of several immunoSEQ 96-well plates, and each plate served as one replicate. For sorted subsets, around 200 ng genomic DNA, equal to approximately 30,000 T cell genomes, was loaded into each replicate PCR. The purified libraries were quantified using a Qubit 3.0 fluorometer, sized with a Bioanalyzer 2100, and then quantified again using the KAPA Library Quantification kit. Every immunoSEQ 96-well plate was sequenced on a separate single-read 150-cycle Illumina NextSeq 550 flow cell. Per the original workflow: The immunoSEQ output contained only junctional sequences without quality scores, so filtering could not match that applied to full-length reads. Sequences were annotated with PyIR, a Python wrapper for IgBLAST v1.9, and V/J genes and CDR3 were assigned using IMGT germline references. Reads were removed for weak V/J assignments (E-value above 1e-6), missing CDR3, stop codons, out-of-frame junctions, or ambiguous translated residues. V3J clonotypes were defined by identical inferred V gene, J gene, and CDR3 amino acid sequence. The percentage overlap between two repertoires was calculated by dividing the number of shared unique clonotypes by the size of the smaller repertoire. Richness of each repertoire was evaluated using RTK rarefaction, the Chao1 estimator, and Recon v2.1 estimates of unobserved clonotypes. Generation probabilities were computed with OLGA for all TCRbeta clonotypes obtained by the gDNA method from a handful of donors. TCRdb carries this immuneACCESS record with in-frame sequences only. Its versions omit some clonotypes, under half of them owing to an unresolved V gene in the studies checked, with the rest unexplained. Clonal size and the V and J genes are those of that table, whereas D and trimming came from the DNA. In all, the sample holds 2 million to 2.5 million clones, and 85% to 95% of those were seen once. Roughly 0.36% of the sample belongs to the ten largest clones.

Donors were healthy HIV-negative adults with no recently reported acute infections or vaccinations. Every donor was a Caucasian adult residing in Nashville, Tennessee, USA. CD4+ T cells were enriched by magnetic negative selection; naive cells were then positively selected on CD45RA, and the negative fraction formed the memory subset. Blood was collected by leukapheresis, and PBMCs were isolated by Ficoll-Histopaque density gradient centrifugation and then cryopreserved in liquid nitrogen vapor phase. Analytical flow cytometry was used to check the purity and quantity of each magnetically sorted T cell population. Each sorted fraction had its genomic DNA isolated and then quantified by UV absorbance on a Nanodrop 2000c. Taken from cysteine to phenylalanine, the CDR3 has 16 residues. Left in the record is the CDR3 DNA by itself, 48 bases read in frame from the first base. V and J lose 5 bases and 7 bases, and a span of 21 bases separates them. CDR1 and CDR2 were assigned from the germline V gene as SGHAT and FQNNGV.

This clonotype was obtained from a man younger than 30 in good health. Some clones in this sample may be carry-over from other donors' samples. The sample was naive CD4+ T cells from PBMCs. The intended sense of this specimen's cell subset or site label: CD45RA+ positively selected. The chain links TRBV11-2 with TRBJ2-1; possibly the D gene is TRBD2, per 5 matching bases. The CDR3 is CASSPERRTTGNEQFF. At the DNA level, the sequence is TGTGCCAGCAGCCCCGAGAGGCGCACAACGGGGAATGAGCAGTTCTTC.